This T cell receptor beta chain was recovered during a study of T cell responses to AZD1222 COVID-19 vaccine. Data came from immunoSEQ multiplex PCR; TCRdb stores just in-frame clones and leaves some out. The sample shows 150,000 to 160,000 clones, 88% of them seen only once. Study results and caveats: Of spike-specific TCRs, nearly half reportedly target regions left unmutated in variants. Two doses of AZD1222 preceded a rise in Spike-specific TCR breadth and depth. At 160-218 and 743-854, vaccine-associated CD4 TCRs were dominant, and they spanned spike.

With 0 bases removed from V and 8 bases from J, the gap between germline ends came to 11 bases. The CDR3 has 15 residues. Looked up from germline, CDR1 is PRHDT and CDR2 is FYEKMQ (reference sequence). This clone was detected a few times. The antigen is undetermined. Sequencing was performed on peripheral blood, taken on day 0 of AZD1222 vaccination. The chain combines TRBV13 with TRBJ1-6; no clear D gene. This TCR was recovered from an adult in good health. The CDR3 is CASSLGTSGYSPLHF. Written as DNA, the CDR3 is TGTGCCAGCAGCTTAGGGACCAGCGGGTATTCACCCCTCCACTTT. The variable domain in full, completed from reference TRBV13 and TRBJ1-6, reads AAGVIQSPRHLIKEKRETATLKCYPIPRHDTVYWYQQGPGQDPQFLISFYEKMQSDKGSIPDRFSAQQFSDYHSELNMSSLELGDSALYFCASSLGTSGYSPLHFGNGTRLTVT.